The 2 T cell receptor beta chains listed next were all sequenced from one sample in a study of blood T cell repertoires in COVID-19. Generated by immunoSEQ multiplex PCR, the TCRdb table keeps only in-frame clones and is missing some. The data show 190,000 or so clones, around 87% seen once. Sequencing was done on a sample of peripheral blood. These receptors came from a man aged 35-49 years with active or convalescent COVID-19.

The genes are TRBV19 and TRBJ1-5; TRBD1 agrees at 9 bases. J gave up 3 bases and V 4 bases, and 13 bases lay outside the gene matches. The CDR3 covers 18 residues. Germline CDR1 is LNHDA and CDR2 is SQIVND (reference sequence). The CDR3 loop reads CASSTHPGQGRINQPQHF. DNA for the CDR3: TGTGCCAGTAGTACGCATCCCGGACAGGGGAGAATCAATCAGCCCCAGCATTTT.

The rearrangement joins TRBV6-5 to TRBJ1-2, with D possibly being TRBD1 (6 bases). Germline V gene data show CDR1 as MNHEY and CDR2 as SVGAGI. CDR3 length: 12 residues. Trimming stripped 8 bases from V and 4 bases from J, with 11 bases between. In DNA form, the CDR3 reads TGTGCCAGCTATACGGACAGCTATGGCTACACCTTC. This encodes CASYTDSYGYTF.